This entry describes one T cell receptor (beta chain). The antigen is not known. Naivety among CD8 cells was defined by CD45RO negativity and positive CCR7 selection, thereby excluding terminally differentiated effector memory CD45RA+ cells. There are 17 residues in the CDR3. With 0 bases clipped from V and 8 bases from J, the junction kept 16 bases outside the gene matches. The germline V gene has CDR1 SGHRS and CDR2 YFSETQ. This sample is part of a study of shared clonotypes between healthy human individuals. Study-level findings and limits: Across a handful of donors, naive CD4 shared 5% to 5.5%, naive CD8 around 3.8%, memory CD4 approximately 2.5%, memory CD8 around 0.36%. Larger richness was generally estimated for naive than memory subsets. Sequencing depth was predicted to influence how clonotypes are shared among donors. Non-shared clonotypes displayed generation probabilities falling below those of clonotypes present in all four donors.

Sequencing used immunoSEQ multiplex PCR; TCRdb keeps in-frame clones, though not all of them. This sample has 2 million to 2.5 million clones, with roughly 91% found just once. The chain combines TRBV5-1 with TRBJ2-7; TRBD2 matches at 8 bases. The receptor's source is a man aged 18 to 29 in good health. Some clones in this sample may be carry-over from other donors' samples. The material sequenced was naive CD8+ T cells from PBMCs. The CDR3 DNA reads as TGCGCCAGCAGCTTGGTATCTAGCGGGCACCGGGGTTCTAAGCAGTACTTC. It is translated as CASSLVSSGHRGSKQYF.